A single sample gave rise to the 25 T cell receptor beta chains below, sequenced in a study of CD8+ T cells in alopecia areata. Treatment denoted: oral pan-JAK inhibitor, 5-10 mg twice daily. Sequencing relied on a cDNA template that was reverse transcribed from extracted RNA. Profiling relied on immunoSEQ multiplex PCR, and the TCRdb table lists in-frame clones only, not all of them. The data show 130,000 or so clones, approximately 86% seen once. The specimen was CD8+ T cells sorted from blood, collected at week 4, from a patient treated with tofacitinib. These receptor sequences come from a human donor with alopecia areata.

CDR3 in amino acids: CASSAGTPDLYEQYF. As DNA, the CDR3 is TGTGCCAGCTCAGCCGGGACACCCGACCTCTACGAGCAGTACTTC. This chain connects TRBV18 to TRBJ2-7; a possible D gene is TRBD1 (6 bases). This CDR3 has 15 amino acids. V lost 5 bases and J lost 3, with 17 bases in between. Per germline, CDR1 KGHSH and CDR2 LQKENI.

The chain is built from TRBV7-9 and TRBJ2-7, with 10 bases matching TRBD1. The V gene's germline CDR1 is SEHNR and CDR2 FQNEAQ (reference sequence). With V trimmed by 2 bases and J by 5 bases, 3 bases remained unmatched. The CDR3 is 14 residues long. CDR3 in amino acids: CASSLLGQGDEQYF. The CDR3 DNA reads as TGTGCCAGCAGCTTACTAGGACAGGGGGACGAGCAGTACTTC. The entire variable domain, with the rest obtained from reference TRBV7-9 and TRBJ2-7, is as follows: DTGVSQNPRHKITKRGQNVTFRCDPISEHNRLYWYRQTLGQGPEFLTYFQNEAQLEKSRLLSDRFSAERPKGSFSTLEIQRTEQGDSAMYLCASSLLGQGDEQYFGPGTRLTVT.

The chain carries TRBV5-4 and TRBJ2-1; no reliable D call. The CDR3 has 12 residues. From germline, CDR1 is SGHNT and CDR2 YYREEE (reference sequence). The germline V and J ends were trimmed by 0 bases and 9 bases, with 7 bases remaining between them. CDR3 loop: CASSLVWGEQFF. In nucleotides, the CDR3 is TGTGCCAGCAGCTTGGTCTGGGGTGAGCAGTTCTTC.

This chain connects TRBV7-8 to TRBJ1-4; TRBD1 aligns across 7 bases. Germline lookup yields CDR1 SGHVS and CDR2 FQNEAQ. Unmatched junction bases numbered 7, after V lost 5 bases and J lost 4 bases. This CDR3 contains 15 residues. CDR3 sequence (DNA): TGTGCCAGCAGCCAGAGGGGACAGTATAATGAAAAACTGTTTTTT. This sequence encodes CASSQRGQYNEKLFF.

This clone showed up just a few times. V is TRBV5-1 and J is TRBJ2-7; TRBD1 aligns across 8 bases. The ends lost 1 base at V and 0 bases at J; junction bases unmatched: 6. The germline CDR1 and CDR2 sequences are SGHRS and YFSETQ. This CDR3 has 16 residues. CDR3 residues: CASSLRDRRSSYEQYF. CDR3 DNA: TGCGCCAGCAGCTTGAGGGACAGGAGGAGCTCCTACGAGCAGTACTTC.

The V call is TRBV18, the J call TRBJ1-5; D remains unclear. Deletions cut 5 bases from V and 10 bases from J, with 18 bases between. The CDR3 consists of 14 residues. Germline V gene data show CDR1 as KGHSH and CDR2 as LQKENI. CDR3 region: CASSSDVNSSPQHF. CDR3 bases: TGTGCCAGCTCATCGGACGTTAACAGTTCCCCCCAGCATTTT.

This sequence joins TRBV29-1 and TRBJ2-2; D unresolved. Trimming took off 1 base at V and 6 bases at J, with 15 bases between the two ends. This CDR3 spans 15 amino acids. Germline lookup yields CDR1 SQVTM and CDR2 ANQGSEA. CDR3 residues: CSVEAESGAPGELFF. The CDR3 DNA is TGCAGCGTTGAAGCAGAGTCAGGAGCGCCCGGGGAGCTGTTTTTT.

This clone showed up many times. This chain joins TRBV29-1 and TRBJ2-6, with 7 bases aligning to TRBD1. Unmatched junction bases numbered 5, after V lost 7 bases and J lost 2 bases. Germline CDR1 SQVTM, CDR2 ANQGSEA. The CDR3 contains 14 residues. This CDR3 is CSARDSTGANVLTF. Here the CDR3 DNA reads TGCAGCGCTCGGGACAGTACTGGGGCCAACGTCCTGACTTTC.

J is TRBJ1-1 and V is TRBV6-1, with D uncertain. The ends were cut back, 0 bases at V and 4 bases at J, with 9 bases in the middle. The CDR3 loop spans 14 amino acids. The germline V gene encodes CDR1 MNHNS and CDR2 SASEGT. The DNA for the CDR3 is TGTGCCAGCAGTGAAGCGGGAGCCACCACTGAAGCTTTCTTT. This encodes CASSEAGATTEAFF.

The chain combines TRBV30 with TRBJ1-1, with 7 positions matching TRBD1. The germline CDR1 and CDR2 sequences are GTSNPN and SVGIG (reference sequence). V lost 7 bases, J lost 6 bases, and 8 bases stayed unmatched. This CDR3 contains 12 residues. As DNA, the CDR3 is TGTGCCTTCACCCCGACAGGGCCTGAAGCTTTCTTT. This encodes CAFTPTGPEAFF.

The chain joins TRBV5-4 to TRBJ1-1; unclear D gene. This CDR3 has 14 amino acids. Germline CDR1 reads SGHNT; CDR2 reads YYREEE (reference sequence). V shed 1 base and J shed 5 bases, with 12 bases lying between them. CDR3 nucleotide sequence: TGTGCCAGCAGCTTGAACTTAGGGCCAACTGAAGCTTTCTTT. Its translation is CASSLNLGPTEAFF.

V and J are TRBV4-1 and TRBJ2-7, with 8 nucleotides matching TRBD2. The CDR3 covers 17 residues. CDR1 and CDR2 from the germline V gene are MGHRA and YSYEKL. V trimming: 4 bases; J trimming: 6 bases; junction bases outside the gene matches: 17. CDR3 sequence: CASSPPIAGLQVGEQYF. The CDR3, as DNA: TGCGCCAGCAGCCCACCAATAGCGGGACTCCAGGTGGGCGAGCAGTACTTC.

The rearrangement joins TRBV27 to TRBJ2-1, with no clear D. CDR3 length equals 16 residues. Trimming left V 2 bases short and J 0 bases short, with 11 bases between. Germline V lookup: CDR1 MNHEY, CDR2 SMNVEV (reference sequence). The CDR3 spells CASSLGVLSSYNEQFF. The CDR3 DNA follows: TGTGCCAGCAGTTTAGGGGTACTTAGCTCCTACAATGAGCAGTTCTTC.

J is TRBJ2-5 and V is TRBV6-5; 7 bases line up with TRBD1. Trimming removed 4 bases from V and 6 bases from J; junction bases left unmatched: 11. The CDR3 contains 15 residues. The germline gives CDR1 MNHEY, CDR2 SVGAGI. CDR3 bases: TGTGCCAGCAGTTCACCTCATGACAGGGAAAAGACCCAGTACTTC. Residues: CASSSPHDREKTQYF.

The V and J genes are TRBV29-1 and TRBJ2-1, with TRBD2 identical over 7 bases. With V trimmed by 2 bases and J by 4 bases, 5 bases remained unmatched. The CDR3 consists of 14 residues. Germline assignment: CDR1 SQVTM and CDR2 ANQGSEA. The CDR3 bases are TGCAGCGTTGAACTGCGGGGACTATACAATGAGCAGTTCTTC. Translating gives CSVELRGLYNEQFF.

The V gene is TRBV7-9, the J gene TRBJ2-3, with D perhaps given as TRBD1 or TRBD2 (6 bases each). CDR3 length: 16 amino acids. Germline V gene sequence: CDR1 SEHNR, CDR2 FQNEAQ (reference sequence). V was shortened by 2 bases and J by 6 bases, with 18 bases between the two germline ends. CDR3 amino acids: CASSLQVYRRGDTQYF. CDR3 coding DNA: TGTGCCAGCAGCTTACAAGTCTATAGGAGGGGGGATACGCAGTATTTT.

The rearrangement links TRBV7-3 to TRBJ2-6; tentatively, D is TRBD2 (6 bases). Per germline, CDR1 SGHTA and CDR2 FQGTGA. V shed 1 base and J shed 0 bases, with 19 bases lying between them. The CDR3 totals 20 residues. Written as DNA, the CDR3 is TGTGCCAGCAGCTTAATTGCCGGGTCCGGAGGGGCCTCTGGGGCCAACGTCCTGACTTTC. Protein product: CASSLIAGSGGASGANVLTF.

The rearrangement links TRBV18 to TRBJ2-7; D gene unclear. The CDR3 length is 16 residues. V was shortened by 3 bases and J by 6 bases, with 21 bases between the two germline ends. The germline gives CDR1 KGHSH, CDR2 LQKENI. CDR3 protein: CASSPTSILEVSEQYF. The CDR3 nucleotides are TGTGCCAGCTCACCCACTTCTATATTAGAGGTGAGCGAGCAGTACTTC.

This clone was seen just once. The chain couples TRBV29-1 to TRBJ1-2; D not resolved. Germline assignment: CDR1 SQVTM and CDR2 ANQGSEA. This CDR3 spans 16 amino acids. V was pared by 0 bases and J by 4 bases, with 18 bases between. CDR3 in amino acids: CSVEDEGLELVYGYTF. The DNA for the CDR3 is TGCAGCGTTGAAGATGAAGGGCTGGAACTAGTCTATGGCTACACCTTC. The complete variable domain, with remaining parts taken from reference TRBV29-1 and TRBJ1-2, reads SAVISQKPSRDICQRGTSLTIQCQVDSQVTMMFWYRQQPGQSLTLIATANQGSEATYESGFVIDKFPISRPNLTFSTLTVSNMSPEDSSIYLCSVEDEGLELVYGYTFGSGTRLTVV.

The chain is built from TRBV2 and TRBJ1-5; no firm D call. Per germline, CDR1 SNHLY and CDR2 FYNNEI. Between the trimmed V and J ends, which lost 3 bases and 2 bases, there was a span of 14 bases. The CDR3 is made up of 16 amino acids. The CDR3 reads CASSETPIHGNQPQHF. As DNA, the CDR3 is TGTGCCAGCAGTGAGACCCCGATTCACGGCAATCAGCCCCAGCATTTT.

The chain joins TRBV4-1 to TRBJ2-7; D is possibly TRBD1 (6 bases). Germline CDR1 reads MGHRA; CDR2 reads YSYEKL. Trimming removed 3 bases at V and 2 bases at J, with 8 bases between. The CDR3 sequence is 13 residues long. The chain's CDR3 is CASSHSGAYEQYF. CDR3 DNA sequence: TGCGCCAGCAGCCATTCAGGGGCCTACGAGCAGTACTTC.

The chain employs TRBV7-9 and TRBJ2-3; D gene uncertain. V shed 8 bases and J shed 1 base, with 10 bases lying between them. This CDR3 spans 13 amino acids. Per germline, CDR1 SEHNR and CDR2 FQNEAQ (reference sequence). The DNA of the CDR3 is TGTGCCAGCGACGCGTTACGCACAGATACGCAGTATTTT. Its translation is CASDALRTDTQYF. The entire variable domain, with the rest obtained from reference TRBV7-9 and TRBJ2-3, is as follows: DTGVSQNPRHKITKRGQNVTFRCDPISEHNRLYWYRQTLGQGPEFLTYFQNEAQLEKSRLLSDRFSAERPKGSFSTLEIQRTEQGDSAMYLCASDALRTDTQYFGPGTRLTVL.

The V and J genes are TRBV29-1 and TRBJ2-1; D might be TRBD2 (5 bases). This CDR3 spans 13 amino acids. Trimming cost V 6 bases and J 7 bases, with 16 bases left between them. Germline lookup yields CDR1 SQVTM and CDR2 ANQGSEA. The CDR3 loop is CSVLSGNQNEQFF. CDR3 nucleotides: TGCAGCGTACTTTCGGGGAACCAGAATGAGCAGTTCTTC.

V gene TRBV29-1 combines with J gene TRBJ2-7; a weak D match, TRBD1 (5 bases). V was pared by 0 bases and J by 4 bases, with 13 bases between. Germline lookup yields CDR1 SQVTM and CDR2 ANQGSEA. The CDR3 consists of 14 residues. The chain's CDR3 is CSVEDPTATYEQYF. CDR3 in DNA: TGCAGCGTTGAAGATCCGACAGCCACGTACGAGCAGTACTTC.

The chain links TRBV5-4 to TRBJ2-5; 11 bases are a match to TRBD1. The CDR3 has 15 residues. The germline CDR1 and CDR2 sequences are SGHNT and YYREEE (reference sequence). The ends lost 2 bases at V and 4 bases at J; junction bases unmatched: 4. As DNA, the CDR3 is TGTGCCAGCAGCTTATACGGGACAGGGGGAGAGACCCAGTACTTC. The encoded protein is CASSLYGTGGETQYF.